The rows below give T cell receptor beta chains drawn from one sample of a study of prognosis after radiotherapy for stage I lung cancer. TCRdb reanalysed the multiplex PCR reads using MiXCR and keeps one entry per CDR3 protein. The table has 25,000 to 35,000 distinct CDR3 sequences, about 40% seen once. Here the sequenced sample was PBMCs, taken before or after stereotactic body radiation therapy (not recorded which). The receptors originated from a donor aged 50 or older with non-small cell lung cancer. CDR3s include the opening cysteine and the closing phenylalanine or tryptophan. The order of the fields is J gene, CDR3 length, D gene, clone size, V gene, CDR3 DNA, CDR3 protein. D genes are given only for firm matches. The size entry is marked missing in some rows and otherwise reads once, few, many or a size class.

>TRBJ2-7|14|-|many|TRBV19
TGTGCCAGTAGTCCCCGGGACAAGGTCTACGAGCAGTACTTC
CASSPRDKVYEQYF
>TRBJ2-5|13|-|many|TRBV5-1
TGCGCCAGCAGCTTGCAAACAGAAGAGACCCAGTACTTC
CASSLQTEETQYF
>TRBJ2-2|15|TRBD2|many|TRBV11-2
TGTGCCAGCAGCTCGGGACTAGCGGGGACCGGGGAGCTGTTTTTT
CASSSGLAGTGELFF
>TRBJ2-3|17|-|-|TRBV6-1
TGTGCCAGCATTGGGGGGGACACAGGTGGCGAGGCAGATACGCAGTATTTT
CASIGGDTGGEADTQYF
>TRBJ1-1|18|TRBD1|many|TRBV24-1
TGTGCCACCAGTGACCAACCGGGACAGGGGGCCGCGAACACTGAAGCTTTCTTT
CATSDQPGQGAANTEAFF
>TRBJ2-2|15|-|-|TRBV20-1
TGCAGTGCTACCCCGGTAGAGCGGGACACCGGGGAAATGTTTTTT
CSATPVERDTGEMFF
>TRBJ2-1|16|-|-|TRBV14
TGTGCCAGCAGCTTCTGGAGTGGGGGGACCTACAATGAGCAGTTCTTC
CASSFWSGGTYNEQFF
>TRBJ1-2|16|TRBD1|-|TRBV7-8
TGTGCCAGCAGCACACGGAGTGGGACAGGGCCGTATGGCTACACCTTC
CASSTRSGTGPYGYTF
>TRBJ2-3|16|TRBD2|many|TRBV6-1
TGTGCCAGCAGTCCCCGGACTAGCGAACGCACAGATACGCAGTATTTT
CASSPRTSERTDTQYF
>TRBJ2-1|14|-|-|TRBV6-4
TGTGCCAGCAGTGACGACAGCTCCTACAATGAGCAGTTCTTC
CASSDDSSYNEQFF
>TRBJ1-2|12|-|medium-sized|TRBV28
TGTGCCAGCGGTACTGGGGACTATGGCTACACCTTC
CASGTGDYGYTF
>TRBJ2-3|12|-|-|TRBV7-6
TGTGCCAGCGCGGCTCCCACAGATACGCAGTATTTT
CASAAPTDTQYF